The T cell receptor beta chain described here comes from a study of neurological immune-mediated disorders. This clonotype was observed many times. Antigen specificity is unknown. PBMCs numbering 2 million and stored at -80 C yielded the unsorted libraries. Study-level findings and limits: None of the CDR3 amino acid sequences found in expanded clones was shared across subjects. This suggests that the TCR-beta repertoires were private in all groups.

The cDNA came from 5'RACE, which used 10-nucleotide random UMIs. One entry per CDR3 protein results from TCRdb running MiXCR on the 5' RACE reads. The data hold about 18,000 distinct CDR3 sequences, with 27% observed a single time. V lost 4 bases and J 1 base, leaving 10 bases between the germline ends. Per germline, CDR1 MNHEY and CDR2 SVGAGI. CDR3 size: 14 residues. The sample comprised PBMCs. The clonotype comes from a man in his forties or fifties with HTLV-1-associated myelopathy (HAM/TSP). The chain recombines TRBV6-5 with TRBJ1-1, with D unclear. CDR3 in amino acids: CASSFFATNTEAFF. The CDR3 DNA is TGTGCCAGCAGTTTTTTCGCGACGAACACTGAAGCTTTCTTT.